This record looks at one T cell receptor (beta chain) sequence and its context. The CDR3 sequence is 14 residues long. Germline CDR1 MNHEY, CDR2 SMNVEV (reference sequence). The V end lost 5 bases, the J end lost 6 bases, and 14 bases lay between the germline ends. Profiling relied on immunoSEQ multiplex PCR, and the TCRdb table lists in-frame clones only, not all of them. The sample has 84,000 or so clones, more than 65% seen once. This entry comes from a study of control samples from healthy donors and cancer patients. This receptor was obtained from a man between 60 and 70 years old with head and neck cancer. Sequences were obtained from PBMCs. The rearrangement links TRBV27 to TRBJ1-5; D is ambiguous. In DNA, the CDR3 is TGTGCCAGCAGTGCATACACGACGCCTCAGCCCCAGCATTTT. Its translation is CASSAYTTPQPQHF.